These T cell receptor beta chains were read from a single sample in a study of blood T cell repertoires in COVID-19. Generated by immunoSEQ multiplex PCR, the TCRdb table keeps only in-frame clones and is missing some. The sample holds 120,000 to 150,000 clones; 80% to 90% are singletons and the top ten take over 35%. The sample taken for sequencing was peripheral blood. Source of these receptors: a man aged 50 to 60 who had recovered from COVID-19. Both conserved end residues are part of each CDR3. A D gene is named only where the DNA matches it firmly. Rows may omit the clone size; those that give it use once, few, many or a size class.

J: TRBJ2-3
D: TRBD1
V: TRBV9
size: once
DNA: TGTGCCAGCAGCTTGCGGCCGGGACAGGGATGGGCAGATACGCAGTATTTT
CDR3: CASSLRPGQGWADTQYF

J: TRBJ2-7
D: TRBD2
V: TRBV2
size: NA
DNA: TGTGCCAGCAGTGAATCCCTAGCGGGGAACGAGCAGTACTTC
CDR3: CASSESLAGNEQYF

J: TRBJ2-3
D: NA
V: TRBV19
size: NA
DNA: TGTGCCAGCAACCCATTGGGGGGAGGAGATACGCAGTATTTT
CDR3: CASNPLGGGDTQYF

J: TRBJ2-1
D: NA
V: TRBV14
size: NA
DNA: TGTGCCAGCAGCCAGGAAACAGGGATTTGGGAGCAGTTCTTC
CDR3: CASSQETGIWEQFF

J: TRBJ2-7
D: TRBD1
V: TRBV7-6
size: once
DNA: TGTGCCAGCAGCTCGCCCGGGACAGGGTCCTACGAGCAGTACTTC
CDR3: CASSSPGTGSYEQYF

J: TRBJ2-7
D: NA
V: TRBV10-3
size: NA
DNA: TGTGCCATCAGTGGGGGCATATACGAGCAGTACTTC
CDR3: CAISGGIYEQYF

J: TRBJ2-5
D: TRBD1
V: TRBV5-3
size: NA
DNA: TGTGCCAGAAGCTCTCCAACAGGGGAGAAGTACTTC
CDR3: CARSSPTGEKYF

J: TRBJ2-7
D: NA
V: TRBV7-9
size: NA
DNA: TGTGCCAGCAGCTCACAGGGTAGGGAGCAGTACTTC
CDR3: CASSSQGREQYF

J: TRBJ2-5
D: TRBD1
V: TRBV10-3
size: NA
DNA: TGTGCCATCAGCAACCGGGACAGACAACAAGAGACCCAGTACTTC
CDR3: CAISNRDRQQETQYF

J: TRBJ2-7
D: NA
V: TRBV5-6
size: NA
DNA: TGTGCCAGCAGCTTGGCAGGCGAGCAGTACTTC
CDR3: CASSLAGEQYF

J: TRBJ1-4
D: TRBD1
V: TRBV9
size: NA
DNA: TGTGCCAGCAGCGTAGGGACAGGGGAACCGTATGAAAAACTGTTTTTT
CDR3: CASSVGTGEPYEKLFF

J: TRBJ2-7
D: NA
V: TRBV11-1
size: NA
DNA: TGTGCCAGCAGCCGGGACATACGGATCTACGAGCAGTACTTC
CDR3: CASSRDIRIYEQYF

J: TRBJ2-2
D: NA
V: TRBV5-5
size: NA
DNA: TGTGCCAGCAGCTTAAGAACGGGGGGCGACACCGGGGAGCTGTTTTTT
CDR3: CASSLRTGGDTGELFF

J: TRBJ2-7
D: TRBD1
V: TRBV4-3
size: NA
DNA: TGCGCCAGCAGCCAAGAGCTCGGGACAGGGACTCACGAGCAGTACTTC
CDR3: CASSQELGTGTHEQYF

J: TRBJ1-5
D: NA
V: TRBV5-5
size: NA
DNA: TGTGCCAGCAGCCTAGACGCTAGCAATCAGCCCCAGCATTTT
CDR3: CASSLDASNQPQHF

J: TRBJ1-5
D: NA
V: TRBV5-6
size: few
DNA: TGTGCCAGCAGCTTAGGGGTTGGGAGCAATCAGCCCCAGCATTTT
CDR3: CASSLGVGSNQPQHF

J: TRBJ1-5
D: NA
V: TRBV5-5
size: NA
DNA: TGTGCCAGCAGCTTGCTGGGCGGGCATCAGCCCCAGCATTTT
CDR3: CASSLLGGHQPQHF

J: TRBJ1-6
D: NA
V: TRBV6-1
size: NA
DNA: TGTGCCAGCAGTGAAGGTGGCCGGGGTAATTCACCCCTCCACTTT
CDR3: CASSEGGRGNSPLHF

J: TRBJ1-1
D: TRBD1
V: TRBV14
size: NA
DNA: TGTGCCAGCAGCCAAGTTACAGGGGGCTGGGTAAACACTGAAGCTTTCTTT
CDR3: CASSQVTGGWVNTEAFF

J: TRBJ2-3
D: TRBD2
V: TRBV7-2
size: NA
DNA: TGTGCCAGCAGCCTTAGCGGGGGGGCCGGATCGACAGATACGCAGTATTTT
CDR3: CASSLSGGAGSTDTQYF

J: TRBJ1-2
D: NA
V: TRBV4-3
size: NA
DNA: TGCGCCAGCAGCCAAGTTTCGGGGACTAACTATGGCTACACCTTC
CDR3: CASSQVSGTNYGYTF

J: TRBJ2-4
D: TRBD2
V: TRBV10-3
size: NA
DNA: TGTGCCATCAGTGAGTCTTTAGCGGGAGCCAAAAACATTCAGTACTTC
CDR3: CAISESLAGAKNIQYF